The 27 T cell receptor beta chains given below trace back to one sample, sequenced in a study of identical twins. TCRdb re-analysed the 5' RACE reads in MiXCR, keeping a single row per CDR3 protein. The sample contains about 920,000 distinct CDR3 sequences, 9% to 15% of which appear only once. The sample also formed part of further work on yellow fever vaccine responses in identical twins.

The specimen sequenced was PBMCs. The receptors stem from a woman aged 18 to 35 in good health.

V gene TRBV10-3 combines with J gene TRBJ2-6; no clear D gene. Germline loops: CDR1 ENHRY, CDR2 SYGVKD. The V end was cut by 11 bases, the J end by 0 bases, with 23 bases between. This CDR3 is built from 18 residues. CDR3 nucleotides: TGTGCCTCCTCGGCGATTGACGGAGATCTCTCTGGGGCCAACGTCCTGACTTTC. Its protein is CASSAIDGDLSGANVLTF.

The chain has TRBV12-3 or TRBV12-4 and TRBJ2-3; 10 bases match TRBD2. V trimming: 6 bases; J trimming: 4 bases; junction bases outside the gene matches: 13. The CDR3 runs 17 residues. The CDR3 nucleotides are TGTGCCAGCAGCCTCCGGGGGGGACTAGCGTCGGCAGATACGCAGTATTTT. Protein: CASSLRGGLASADTQYF.

A few counts support this clonotype. The J gene is TRBJ2-1, the V gene TRBV10-1, with D possibly TRBD2 on 5 matching bases. V lost 2 bases and J 5 bases, leaving 10 bases between the germline ends. CDR3 length equals 14 residues. CDR1 and CDR2 (germline): WNHNN, SYGVQD (reference sequence). CDR3 in DNA: TGCGCCAGCAGTGAGGAGGGATGGAACAATGAGCAGTTCTTC. It codes for CASSEEGWNNEQFF.

This clonotype has at least ten counts. This chain connects TRBV20-1 to TRBJ2-6; D is unclear. This CDR3 comprises 15 residues. Germline assignment: CDR1 DFQATT and CDR2 SNEGSKA (reference sequence). V lost 0 bases and J lost 0, with 6 bases in between. The CDR3: CSARDRTSGANVLTF. CDR3 sequence (DNA): TGCAGTGCTAGAGATAGGACCTCTGGGGCCAACGTCCTGACTTTC.

This clonotype was observed a few times. The chain recombines TRBV6-2 or TRBV6-3 with TRBJ2-1; TRBD2 matches at 14 bases. Trimming removed 6 bases from V and 3 bases from J; junction bases left unmatched: 10. This CDR3 is 18 amino acids long. Germline assignment: CDR1 MNHEY and CDR2 SVGEGT. CDR3: CASRPSGLAGAGYNEQFF. The CDR3 coding sequence is TGTGCCAGCAGGCCCTCGGGACTAGCGGGAGCGGGCTACAATGAGCAGTTCTTC.

Here the CDR3 DNA reads TGCGCCAGCAGCTTGGCCGTCGGGGTGGGAGAGACCCAGTACTTC. Encoded protein: CASSLAVGVGETQYF. This chain joins TRBV5-1 and TRBJ2-5, with D possibly being TRBD2 (5 bases). This CDR3 contains 15 residues. Per germline, CDR1 SGHRS and CDR2 YFSETQ. Trimming stripped 0 bases from V and 4 bases from J, with 13 bases between.

V usage is TRBV14 and J usage is TRBJ2-1; maybe TRBD1 (5 bases). The V gene's germline CDR1 is SGHDN and CDR2 FVKESK. CDR3 length: 16 amino acids. V lost 3 bases, J lost 7 bases, and 19 bases lay in between. The CDR3 DNA reads as TGTGCCAGCAGCCACTTAGGGGTAATTGCTGGGAATGAGCAGTTCTTC. Translating gives CASSHLGVIAGNEQFF.

Only a few counts were recorded for this clonotype. This rearrangement joins TRBV5-1 to TRBJ2-1, with D possibly matching TRBD2 (5 bases). Germline loops: CDR1 SGHRS, CDR2 YFSETQ. V dropped 4 bases and J dropped 2 bases, with 13 bases sitting between them. The CDR3 has 15 amino acids. CDR3 residues: CASSGLATPYNEQFF. The DNA of the CDR3 is TGCGCCAGCAGCGGCTTAGCGACTCCCTACAATGAGCAGTTCTTC.

The CDR3 DNA sequence: TGCAGCGGGGGCGGGGGGGCCGCAGATACGCAGTATTTT. This codes for CSGGGGAADTQYF. V usage is TRBV29-1 and J usage is TRBJ2-3, with 9 bases identical to TRBD2. The CDR3 totals 13 residues. V gave up 7 bases and J gave up 4 bases; unmatched junction bases: 6. Germline CDR1 reads SQVTM; CDR2 reads ANQGSEA.

This clonotype has a handful of counts. J is TRBJ2-5 and V is TRBV7-8, with TRBD1 identical over 10 bases. The germline V gene has CDR1 SGHVS and CDR2 FQNEAQ. The V gene end was trimmed by 4 bases and the J gene end by 7 bases; junction bases not matched to a gene: 15. This CDR3 is 17 amino acids long. This chain's CDR3 is CASSSSGQGEVIGTQYF. For the CDR3, the DNA is TGTGCCAGCAGCTCGTCAGGACAGGGGGAAGTGATCGGGACCCAGTACTTC.

The gene calls are TRBV28 and TRBJ1-1; no firm D call. Germline V gives CDR1 MDHEN, CDR2 SYDVKM. Trimming stripped 5 bases from V and 0 bases from J, with 10 bases between. The CDR3 consists of 14 residues. CDR3: CASSPGPLNTEAFF. In DNA form, the CDR3 reads TGTGCCAGCAGTCCAGGACCTCTGAACACTGAAGCTTTCTTT.

This clonotype has a handful of counts. The V and J genes are TRBV12-3 or TRBV12-4 and TRBJ2-1, with 13 bases identical to TRBD2. The CDR3 loop spans 14 amino acids. V gave up 3 bases and J gave up 10 bases; unmatched junction bases: 3. DNA of the CDR3: TGTGCCAGCAGTTTGCAGACTAGCGGGAGGGAGCAGTTCTTC. Translated: CASSLQTSGREQFF.

This clonotype was recorded many times. The chain recombines TRBV12-3 or TRBV12-4 with TRBJ1-2; D is ambiguous. The CDR3 runs to 16 residues. V shed 4 bases and J shed 4 bases, with 19 bases lying between them. Here the CDR3 DNA reads TGTGCCAGCAGTTCAGCCGGAGTTTGGGTGGGCTATGGCTACACCTTC. This codes for CASSSAGVWVGYGYTF.

In this sample, this clonotype turned up many times. The chain couples TRBV20-1 to TRBJ2-1, with no clear D. CDR3 length: 15 amino acids. CDR1 DFQATT and CDR2 SNEGSKA come from the germline V gene (reference sequence). V was trimmed by 0 bases and J by 9 bases, leaving 18 bases between them. CDR3 in amino acids: CSARDMRVDVSEQFF. In DNA form, the CDR3 reads TGCAGTGCTAGAGATATGCGTGTCGATGTCTCTGAGCAGTTCTTC.

The chain is built from TRBV7-9 and TRBJ2-7; a weak D match, TRBD1 (6 bases). The CDR3 is 14 residues long. CDR1 is SEHNR and CDR2 is FQNEAQ in the germline V gene (reference sequence). The V and J ends lost 5 bases and 2 bases respectively, with 13 bases between them. The CDR3 nucleotides read TGTGCCAGCAGCGGCGACAGGAGAGCCTACGAGCAGTACGTC. Encoded protein: CASSGDRRAYEQYV.

The V gene is TRBV20-1, the J gene TRBJ2-2; TRBD2 aligns across 7 bases. The J segment lost 0 bases and the V segment lost 2 bases, leaving 6 bases of the junction unmatched. The V gene's germline CDR1 is DFQATT and CDR2 SNEGSKA (reference sequence). The CDR3 extends over 16 amino acids. CDR3 sequence reads: CSARQTSRPNTGELFF. The CDR3 DNA reads as TGCAGTGCTAGACAGACTAGCCGCCCGAACACCGGGGAGCTGTTTTTT.

A remark on this clonotype: Germline is not matched at one junction end, which may reflect a read error. DNA for the CDR3: TGTGGCAGCAGTTCCTCCCTCCGGGACCCGGAGGGGGCTAGCACAGATACGCAGTATTTT. It encodes CGSSSSLRDPEGASTDTQYF. The chain carries TRBV12-3 or TRBV12-4 and TRBJ2-3; possible D gene TRBD1, 7 bases. The CDR3 is 20 amino acids.

The chain links TRBV4-1 to TRBJ2-3, with D unclear. V gave up 3 bases and J gave up 0 bases, with 10 bases separating them. The CDR3 sequence is 15 residues long. Germline CDR1 MGHRA, CDR2 YSYEKL. The CDR3 sequence: CASSHPWASTDTQYF. CDR3 bases: TGCGCCAGCAGCCACCCCTGGGCTAGCACAGATACGCAGTATTTT.

This clonotype was observed a few times. The V call is TRBV7-9, the J call TRBJ2-7, with TRBD1 matching 10 bases. With 5 bases clipped from V and 2 bases from J, the junction kept 9 bases outside the gene matches. The germline gives CDR1 SEHNR, CDR2 FQNEAQ (reference sequence). This CDR3 has 16 residues. Here the CDR3 DNA reads TGTGCCAGCAGCCCAAACCCGGGACAGGGGCCCTACGAGCAGTACTTC. Translated: CASSPNPGQGPYEQYF.

This clonotype turned up a few times. The chain employs TRBV7-2 and TRBJ1-1; D is unclear. This CDR3 contains 14 residues. Germline V gene data show CDR1 as SGHTA and CDR2 as FQGNSA. V lost 5 bases and J lost 0, with 10 bases in between. The CDR3 here is CASSPQPVNTEAFF. CDR3 bases: TGTGCCAGCAGCCCCCAGCCCGTGAACACTGAAGCTTTCTTT.

This clonotype was observed a handful of times. The chain recombines TRBV20-1 with TRBJ2-1, with D perhaps matching TRBD2 (6 bases). Trimming took off 4 bases at V and 5 bases at J, with 12 bases between the two ends. From germline, CDR1 is DFQATT and CDR2 SNEGSKA (reference sequence). This CDR3 contains 13 residues. The CDR3 spells CSATGLINNEQFF. The CDR3 DNA sequence: TGCAGTGCTACGGGACTGATTAACAATGAGCAGTTCTTC.

The CDR3 reads CSAADRGQVDEQFF. The CDR3 bases are TGCAGTGCCGCGGACAGGGGGCAGGTGGATGAGCAGTTCTTC. The chain is built from TRBV20-1 and TRBJ2-1; TRBD1 agrees at 11 bases. CDR1 is DFQATT, CDR2 SNEGSKA, per germline (reference sequence). The CDR3 spans 14 residues. Trimming cost V 6 bases and J 8 bases; bases outside gene matches: 9.

The rearrangement uses TRBV5-4 and TRBJ1-2; 10 nucleotides align to TRBD1. CDR1 and CDR2 from the germline V gene are SGHNT and YYREEE (reference sequence). V gave up 4 bases and J gave up 6 bases; unmatched junction bases: 9. CDR3 length: 15 amino acids. CDR3 in DNA: TGTGCCAGCAGCCCCGGGACAGGGGCAAGCGATGGCTACACCTTC. Translating it yields CASSPGTGASDGYTF.

This clonotype was seen a few times. The rearrangement uses TRBV11-2 and TRBJ2-1; 9 nucleotides agree with TRBD2. The length of the CDR3 is 13 residues. V trimming: 5 bases; J trimming: 13 bases; junction bases outside the gene matches: 9. In germline, CDR1 is SGHAT, CDR2 FQNNGV. The CDR3 spells CASSPLAGTGQFF. Written as DNA, the CDR3 is TGTGCCAGCAGCCCTCTAGCGGGAACTGGCCAGTTCTTC.

This clonotype was recorded many times. V is TRBV20-1 and J is TRBJ2-7; D tentatively fits TRBD1 or TRBD2 (5 bases each). Germline CDR1 and CDR2: DFQATT and SNEGSKA (reference sequence). Trimming stripped 0 bases from V and 7 bases from J, with 16 bases between. CDR3 size: 14 residues. The DNA of the CDR3 is TGCAGTGCTAGAGATCCACAGGCGACGGGGGAGCAGTACGTC. Amino acid sequence: CSARDPQATGEQYV.

There are a few counts of this clonotype. V gene TRBV20-1 combines with J gene TRBJ1-2; D is possibly TRBD1 (6 bases). From germline, CDR1 is DFQATT and CDR2 SNEGSKA (reference sequence). V was trimmed by 1 base and J by 2 bases, leaving 14 bases between them. The CDR3 runs 15 residues. The CDR3 sequence is CSARATGLLNYGYTF. Here the CDR3 DNA reads TGCAGTGCTAGAGCCACAGGGCTCTTGAACTATGGCTACACCTTC.

The table lists this clonotype with a few counts. The chain links TRBV12-3 or TRBV12-4 to TRBJ2-7; weak D call: TRBD1 (5 bases). The CDR3 has 13 amino acids. Trimming removed 4 bases at V and 2 bases at J, with 9 bases between. This CDR3 is CASSYTGPYEQYF. As DNA, the CDR3 is TGTGCCAGCAGTTATACAGGTCCCTACGAGCAGTACTTC.